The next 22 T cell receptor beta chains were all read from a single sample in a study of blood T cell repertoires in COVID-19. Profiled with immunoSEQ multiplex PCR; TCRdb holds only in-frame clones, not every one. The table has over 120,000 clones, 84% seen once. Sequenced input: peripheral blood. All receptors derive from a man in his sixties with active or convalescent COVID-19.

The CDR3 DNA follows: TGTGCCAGCAGCTCGGGACAAGTATACGAGCAGTACTTC. Its protein is CASSSGQVYEQYF. This chain connects TRBV13 to TRBJ2-7; possibly TRBD1 for D (6 bases). Germline assignment: CDR1 PRHDT and CDR2 FYEKMQ (reference sequence). The CDR3 runs 13 residues. V was trimmed by 4 bases and J by 4 bases, leaving 11 bases between them.

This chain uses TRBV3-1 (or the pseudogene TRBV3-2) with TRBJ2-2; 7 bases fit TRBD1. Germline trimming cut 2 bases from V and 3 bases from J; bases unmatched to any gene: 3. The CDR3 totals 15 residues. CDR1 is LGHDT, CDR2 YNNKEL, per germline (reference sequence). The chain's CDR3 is CASSQRGGYTGELFF. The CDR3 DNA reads TGTGCCAGCAGCCAAAGAGGGGGCTACACCGGGGAGCTGTTTTTT.

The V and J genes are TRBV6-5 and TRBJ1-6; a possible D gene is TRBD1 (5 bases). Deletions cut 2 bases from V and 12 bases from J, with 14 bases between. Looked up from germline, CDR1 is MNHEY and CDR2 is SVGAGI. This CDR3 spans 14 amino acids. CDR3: CASSYHGTGGPLHF. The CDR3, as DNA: TGTGCCAGCAGTTACCATGGGACGGGAGGACCCCTCCACTTT.

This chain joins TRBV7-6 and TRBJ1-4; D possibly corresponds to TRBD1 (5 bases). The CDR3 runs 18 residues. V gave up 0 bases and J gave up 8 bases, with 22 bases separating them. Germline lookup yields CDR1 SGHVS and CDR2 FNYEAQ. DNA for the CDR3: TGTGCCAGCAGCTTAGCCCCCCCCACAGGAGAGGATGTCGAAAAACTGTTTTTT. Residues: CASSLAPPTGEDVEKLFF.

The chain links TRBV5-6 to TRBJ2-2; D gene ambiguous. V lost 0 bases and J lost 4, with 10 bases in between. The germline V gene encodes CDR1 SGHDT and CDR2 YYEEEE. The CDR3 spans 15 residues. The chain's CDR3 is CASSLEAAATGELFF. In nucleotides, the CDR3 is TGTGCCAGCAGCTTGGAGGCTGCGGCCACCGGGGAGCTGTTTTTT.

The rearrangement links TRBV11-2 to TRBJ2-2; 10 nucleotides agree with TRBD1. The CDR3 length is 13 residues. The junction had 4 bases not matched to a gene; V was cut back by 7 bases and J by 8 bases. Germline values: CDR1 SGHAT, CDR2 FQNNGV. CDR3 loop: CASTTGGTGELFF. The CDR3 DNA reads TGTGCCAGCACGACAGGGGGCACGGGGGAGCTGTTTTTT.

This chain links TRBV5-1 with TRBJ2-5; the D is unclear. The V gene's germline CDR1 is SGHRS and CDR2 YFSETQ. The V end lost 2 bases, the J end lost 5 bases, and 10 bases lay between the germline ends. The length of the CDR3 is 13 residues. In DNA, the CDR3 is TGCGCCAGCAGCTTCGGAGAAATGGAGACCCAGTACTTC. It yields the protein CASSFGEMETQYF.

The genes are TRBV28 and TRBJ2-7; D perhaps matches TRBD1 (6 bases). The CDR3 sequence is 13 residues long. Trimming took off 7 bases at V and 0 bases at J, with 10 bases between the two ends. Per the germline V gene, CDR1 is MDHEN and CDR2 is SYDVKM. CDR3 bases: TGTGCCAGCAAGGACAGCTTCTCCTACGAGCAGTACTTC. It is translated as CASKDSFSYEQYF.

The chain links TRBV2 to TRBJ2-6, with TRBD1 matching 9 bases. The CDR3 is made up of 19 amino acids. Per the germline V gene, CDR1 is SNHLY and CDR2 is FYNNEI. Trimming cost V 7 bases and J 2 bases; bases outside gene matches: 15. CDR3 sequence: CASMGASDRGSTGANVLTF. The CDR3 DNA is TGTGCCAGCATGGGGGCGTCGGACAGGGGTTCTACTGGGGCCAACGTCCTGACTTTC.

The CDR3 is CASWRIGEGGYTF. The CDR3 bases are TGTGCCAGCTGGAGAATAGGGGAGGGTGGCTACACCTTC. The chain couples TRBV27 to TRBJ1-2; possibly TRBD1 for D (5 bases). The CDR3 contains 13 residues. In germline, CDR1 is MNHEY, CDR2 SMNVEV (reference sequence). Trimming removed 8 bases at V and 7 bases at J, with 17 bases between.

CDR3 in DNA: TGTGCCAGCAGTTTTCTTGGGACTAGCGAGGCCAATGAGCAGTTCTTC. This gives the protein CASSFLGTSEANEQFF. This chain uses TRBV28 with TRBJ2-1; 10 bases fit TRBD2. The V segment lost 3 bases and the J segment 6 bases; nucleotides outside the gene matches: 8. CDR3 size: 16 residues. Germline V gene lookup returns CDR1 MDHEN and CDR2 SYDVKM.

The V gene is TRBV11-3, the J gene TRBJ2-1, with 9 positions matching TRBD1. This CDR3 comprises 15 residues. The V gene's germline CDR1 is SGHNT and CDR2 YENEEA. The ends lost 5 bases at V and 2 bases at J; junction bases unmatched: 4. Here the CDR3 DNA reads TGTGCCAGCAGCCAGAGACAGGGGGCCTACAATGAGCAGTTCTTC. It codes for CASSQRQGAYNEQFF.

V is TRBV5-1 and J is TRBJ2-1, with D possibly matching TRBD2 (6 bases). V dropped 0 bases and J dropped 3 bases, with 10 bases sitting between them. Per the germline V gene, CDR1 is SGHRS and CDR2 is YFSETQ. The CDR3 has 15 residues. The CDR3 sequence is CASSLVSGLYNEQFF. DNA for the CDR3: TGCGCCAGCAGCTTGGTTAGCGGCCTCTACAATGAGCAGTTCTTC.

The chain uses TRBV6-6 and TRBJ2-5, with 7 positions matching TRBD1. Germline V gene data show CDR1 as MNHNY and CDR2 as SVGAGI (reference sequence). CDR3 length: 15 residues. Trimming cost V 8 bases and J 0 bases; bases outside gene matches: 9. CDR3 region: CASDPGQSYQETQYF. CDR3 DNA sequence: TGTGCCAGCGACCCGGGACAGTCGTACCAAGAGACCCAGTACTTC.

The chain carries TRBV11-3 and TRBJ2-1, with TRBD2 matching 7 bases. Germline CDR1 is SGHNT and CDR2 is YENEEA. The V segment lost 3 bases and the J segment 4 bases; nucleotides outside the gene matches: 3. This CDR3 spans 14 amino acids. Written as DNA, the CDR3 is TGTGCCAGCAGCTTGTCGGGGGGATACAATGAGCAGTTCTTC. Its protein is CASSLSGGYNEQFF.

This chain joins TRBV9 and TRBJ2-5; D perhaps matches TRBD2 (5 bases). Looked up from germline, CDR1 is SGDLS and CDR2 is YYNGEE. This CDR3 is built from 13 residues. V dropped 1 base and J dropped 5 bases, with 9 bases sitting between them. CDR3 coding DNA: TGTGCCAGCAGCGTACGTGGCGGGGAGACCCAGTACTTC. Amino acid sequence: CASSVRGGETQYF.

CDR3 nucleotides: TGTGCTAGTGACAACCAGGGGTTGAACACTGAAGCTTTCTTT. Translating it yields CASDNQGLNTEAFF. V gene TRBV12-5 combines with J gene TRBJ1-1; D may be TRBD1 (6 bases). V lost 7 bases to trimming and J lost 0 bases, with 12 bases between them. The CDR3 extends over 14 amino acids. Germline V CDR1 and CDR2: LGHNT, FRNRAP.

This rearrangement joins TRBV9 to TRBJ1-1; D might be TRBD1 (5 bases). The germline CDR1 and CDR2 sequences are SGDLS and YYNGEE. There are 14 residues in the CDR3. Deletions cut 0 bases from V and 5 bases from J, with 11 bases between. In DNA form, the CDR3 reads TGTGCCAGCAGCGTAGGTTGGGGCCGTACTGAAGCTTTCTTT. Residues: CASSVGWGRTEAFF.

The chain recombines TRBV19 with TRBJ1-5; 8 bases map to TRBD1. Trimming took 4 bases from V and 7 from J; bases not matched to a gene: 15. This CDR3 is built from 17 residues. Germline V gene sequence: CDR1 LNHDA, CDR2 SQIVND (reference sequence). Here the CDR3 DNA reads TGTGCCAGTAGTAGCCCCCTCGGACAGGGCCACAGGCAGCCCCAGCATTTT. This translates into CASSSPLGQGHRQPQHF.

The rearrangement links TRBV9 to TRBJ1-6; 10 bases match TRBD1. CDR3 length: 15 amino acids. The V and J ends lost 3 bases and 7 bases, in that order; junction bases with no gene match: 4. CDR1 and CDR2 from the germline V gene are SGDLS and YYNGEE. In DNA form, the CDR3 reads TGTGCCAGCAGCGAGACAGGGGGCACGAATTCACCCCTCCACTTT. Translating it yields CASSETGGTNSPLHF.

The CDR3 DNA is TGTGCCAGCAGCTTCAATAGCGGGGGGGCCGCCGGGGAGCTGTTTTTT. Protein sequence: CASSFNSGGAAGELFF. The gene calls are TRBV7-2 and TRBJ2-2; 11 bases match TRBD2. The CDR3 is 16 residues long. Germline V lookup: CDR1 SGHTA, CDR2 FQGNSA. J lost 6 bases, V lost 3 bases, and 6 bases had no gene match.

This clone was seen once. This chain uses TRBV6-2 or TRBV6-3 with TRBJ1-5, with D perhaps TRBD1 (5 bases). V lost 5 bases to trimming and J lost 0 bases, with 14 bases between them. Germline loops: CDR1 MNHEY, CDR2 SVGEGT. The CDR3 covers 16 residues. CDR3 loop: CASSRRQTDSNQPQHF. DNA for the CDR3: TGTGCCAGCAGTCGCCGACAGACCGATAGCAATCAGCCCCAGCATTTT.